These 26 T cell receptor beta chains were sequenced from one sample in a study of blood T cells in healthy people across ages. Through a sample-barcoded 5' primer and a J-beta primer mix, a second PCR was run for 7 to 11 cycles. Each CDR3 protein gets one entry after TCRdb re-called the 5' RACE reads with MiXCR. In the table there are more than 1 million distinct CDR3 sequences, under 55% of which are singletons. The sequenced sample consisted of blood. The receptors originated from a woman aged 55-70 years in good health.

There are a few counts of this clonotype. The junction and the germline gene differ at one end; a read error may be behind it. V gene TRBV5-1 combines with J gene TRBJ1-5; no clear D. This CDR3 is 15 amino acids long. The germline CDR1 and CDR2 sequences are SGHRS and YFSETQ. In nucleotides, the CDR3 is TGCGCCAGTAGCTTGGACGTCCTTAGCAATCAGCCCCAGCATTTT. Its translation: CASSLDVLSNQPQHF.

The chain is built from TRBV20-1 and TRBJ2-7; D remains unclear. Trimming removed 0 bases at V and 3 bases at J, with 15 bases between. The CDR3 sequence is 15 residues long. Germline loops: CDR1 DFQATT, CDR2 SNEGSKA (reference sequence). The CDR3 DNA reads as TGCAGTGCTAGAGATCTGAGGCGGTCCGACTACGAGCAGTACTTC. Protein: CSARDLRRSDYEQYF.

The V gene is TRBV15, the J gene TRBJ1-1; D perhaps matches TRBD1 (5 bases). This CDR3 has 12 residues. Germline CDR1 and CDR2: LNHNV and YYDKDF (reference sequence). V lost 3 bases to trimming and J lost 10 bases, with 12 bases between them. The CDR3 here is CATSRKGYGAFF. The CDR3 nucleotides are TGTGCCACCAGCAGGAAGGGGTATGGAGCTTTCTTT.

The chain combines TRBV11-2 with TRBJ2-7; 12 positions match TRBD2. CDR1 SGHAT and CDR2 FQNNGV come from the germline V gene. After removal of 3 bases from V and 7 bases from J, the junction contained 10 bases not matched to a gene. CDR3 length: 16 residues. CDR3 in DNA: TGTGCCAGCAGCTTCCCGGGACTAGCGGGTAACAATGAGCAGTACTTC. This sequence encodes CASSFPGLAGNNEQYF.

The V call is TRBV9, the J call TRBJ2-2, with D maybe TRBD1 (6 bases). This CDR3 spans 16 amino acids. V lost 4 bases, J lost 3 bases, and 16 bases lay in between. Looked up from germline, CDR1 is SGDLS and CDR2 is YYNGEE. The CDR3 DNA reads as TGTGCCAGCAGCCCGAGGGGGACGACACACACCGGGGAGCTGTTTTTT. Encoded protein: CASSPRGTTHTGELFF. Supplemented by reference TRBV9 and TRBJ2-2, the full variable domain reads DSGVTQTPKHLITATGQRVTLRCSPRSGDLSVYWYQQSLDQGLQFLIQYYNGEERAKGNILERFSAQQFPDLHSELNLSSLELGDSALYFCASSPRGTTHTGELFFGEGSRLTVL.

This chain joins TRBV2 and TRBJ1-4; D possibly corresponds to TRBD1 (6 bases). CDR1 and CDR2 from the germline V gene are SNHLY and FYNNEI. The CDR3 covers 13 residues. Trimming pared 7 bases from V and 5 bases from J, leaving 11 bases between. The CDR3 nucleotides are TGTGCCAGCACGGGACAAAGCAATGAAAAACTGTTTTTT. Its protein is CASTGQSNEKLFF.

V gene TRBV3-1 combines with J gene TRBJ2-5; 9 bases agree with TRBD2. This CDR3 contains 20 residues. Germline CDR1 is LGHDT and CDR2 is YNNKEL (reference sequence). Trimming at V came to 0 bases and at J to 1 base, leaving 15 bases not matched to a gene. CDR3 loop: CASSQDFAGGLRGIQETQYF. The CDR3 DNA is TGTGCCAGCAGCCAAGATTTCGCGGGAGGGCTTAGGGGGATCCAAGAGACCCAGTACTTC.

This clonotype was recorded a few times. Here the CDR3 reads CASSLTGGSIETQYF. CDR3 DNA: TGTGCCAGCAGCTTGACAGGGGGCTCAATTGAGACCCAGTACTTC. The chain carries TRBV7-9 and TRBJ2-5, with TRBD1 matching 10 bases. This CDR3 is 15 amino acids long. Germline CDR1 SEHNR, CDR2 FQNEAQ (reference sequence). J was trimmed by 5 bases and V by 3 bases; bases with no gene match: 6.

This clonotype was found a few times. Here the CDR3 reads CSVVTGLARSYEQYF. Written as DNA, the CDR3 is TGCAGCGTTGTTACAGGACTAGCTCGCTCCTACGAGCAGTACTTC. The chain carries TRBV29-1 and TRBJ2-7, with 8 bases matching TRBD2. Germline values: CDR1 SQVTM, CDR2 ANQGSEA. Trimming at V came to 4 bases and at J to 0 bases, leaving 8 bases not matched to a gene. CDR3 length equals 15 residues.

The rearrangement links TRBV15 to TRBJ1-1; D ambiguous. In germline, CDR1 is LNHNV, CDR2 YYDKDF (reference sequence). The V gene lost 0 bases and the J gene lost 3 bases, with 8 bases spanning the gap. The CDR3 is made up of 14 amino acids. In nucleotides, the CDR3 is TGTGCCACCAGCAGAGATTATGGGGACACTGAAGCTTTCTTT. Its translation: CATSRDYGDTEAFF.

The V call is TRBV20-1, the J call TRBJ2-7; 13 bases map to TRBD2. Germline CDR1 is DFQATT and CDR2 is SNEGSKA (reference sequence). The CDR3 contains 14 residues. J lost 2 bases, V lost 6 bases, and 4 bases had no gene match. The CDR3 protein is CSAQLAGGPYEQYF. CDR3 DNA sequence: TGCAGTGCCCAACTAGCGGGGGGGCCCTACGAGCAGTACTTC.

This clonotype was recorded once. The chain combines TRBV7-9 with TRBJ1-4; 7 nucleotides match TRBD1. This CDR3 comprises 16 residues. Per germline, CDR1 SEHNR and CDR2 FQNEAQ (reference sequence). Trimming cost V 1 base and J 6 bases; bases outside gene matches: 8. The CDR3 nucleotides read TGTGCCAGCAGCTTAGAAGGTCAGGGGGGATATGAAAAACTGTTTTTT. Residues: CASSLEGQGGYEKLFF.

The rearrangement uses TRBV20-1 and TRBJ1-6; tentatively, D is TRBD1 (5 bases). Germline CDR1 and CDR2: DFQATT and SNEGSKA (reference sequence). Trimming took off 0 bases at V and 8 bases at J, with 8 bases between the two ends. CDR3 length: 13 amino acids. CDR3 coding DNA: TGCAGTGCTAGAGATGGGGGATATTCACCCCTCCACTTT. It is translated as CSARDGGYSPLHF.

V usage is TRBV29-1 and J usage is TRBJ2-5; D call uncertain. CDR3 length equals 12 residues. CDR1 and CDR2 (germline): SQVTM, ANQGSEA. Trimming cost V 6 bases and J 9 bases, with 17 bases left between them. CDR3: CSVHFSGGAQYF. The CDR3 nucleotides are TGCAGCGTCCATTTCTCCGGTGGCGCCCAGTACTTC.

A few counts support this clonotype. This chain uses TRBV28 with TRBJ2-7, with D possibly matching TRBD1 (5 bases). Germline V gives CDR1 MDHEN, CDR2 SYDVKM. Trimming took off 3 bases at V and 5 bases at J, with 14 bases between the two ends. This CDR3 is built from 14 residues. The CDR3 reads CASSLMQGKNEQYF. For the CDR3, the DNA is TGTGCCAGCAGTTTGATGCAGGGTAAGAACGAGCAGTACTTC. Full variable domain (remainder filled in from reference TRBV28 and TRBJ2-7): DVKVTQSSRYLVKRTGEKVFLECVQDMDHENMFWYRQDPGLGLRLIYFSYDVKMKEKGDIPEGYSVSREKKERFSLILESASTNQTSMYLCASSLMQGKNEQYFGPGTRLTVT.

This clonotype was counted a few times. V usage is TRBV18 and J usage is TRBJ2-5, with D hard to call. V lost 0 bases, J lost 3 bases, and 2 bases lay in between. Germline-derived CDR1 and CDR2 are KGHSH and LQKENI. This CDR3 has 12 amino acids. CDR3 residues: CASSPPKETQYF. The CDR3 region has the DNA TGTGCCAGCTCACCACCAAAAGAGACCCAGTACTTC.

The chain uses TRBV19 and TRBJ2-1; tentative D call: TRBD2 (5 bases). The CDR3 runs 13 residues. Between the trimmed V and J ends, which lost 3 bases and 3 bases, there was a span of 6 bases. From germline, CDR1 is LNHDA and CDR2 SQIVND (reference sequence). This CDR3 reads CASSIGNYNEQFF. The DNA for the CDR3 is TGTGCCAGTAGTATCGGGAACTACAATGAGCAGTTCTTC.

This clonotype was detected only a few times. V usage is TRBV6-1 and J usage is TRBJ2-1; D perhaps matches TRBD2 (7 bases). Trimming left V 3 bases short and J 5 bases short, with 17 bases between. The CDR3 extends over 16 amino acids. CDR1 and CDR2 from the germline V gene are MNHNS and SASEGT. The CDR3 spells CASSDTWGGADNEQFF. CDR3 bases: TGTGCCAGCAGTGACACCTGGGGGGGGGCGGACAATGAGCAGTTCTTC.

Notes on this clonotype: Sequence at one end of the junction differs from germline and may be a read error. CDR3 region: CASSYVASGSDNEQFF. CDR3 in DNA: TGTGCCAGCAGTTACGTAGCTAGCGGGAGTGACAATGAACAGTTCTTC. V gene TRBV28 combines with J gene TRBJ2-1; 10 bases are a match to TRBD2. The length of the CDR3 is 16 residues. Germline V CDR1 and CDR2: MDHEN, SYDVKM. The whole variable domain, remainder taken from reference TRBV28 and TRBJ2-1, is DVKVTQSSRYLVKRTGEKVFLECVQDMDHENMFWYRQDPGLGLRLIYFSYDVKMKEKGDIPEGYSVSREKKERFSLILESASTNQTSMYLCASSYVASGSDNEQFFGPGTRLTVL.

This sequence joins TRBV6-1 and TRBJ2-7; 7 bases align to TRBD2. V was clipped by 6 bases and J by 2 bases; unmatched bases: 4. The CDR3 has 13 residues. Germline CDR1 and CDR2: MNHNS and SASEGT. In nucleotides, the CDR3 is TGTGCCAGCAGGGTGGGGGGGACCTACGAGCAGTACTTC. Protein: CASRVGGTYEQYF.

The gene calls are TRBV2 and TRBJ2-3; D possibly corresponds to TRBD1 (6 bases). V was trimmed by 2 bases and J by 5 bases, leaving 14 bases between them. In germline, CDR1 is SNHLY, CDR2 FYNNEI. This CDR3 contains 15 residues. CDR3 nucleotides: TGTGCCAGCAGTGAACCTACAGGGTTAGGAGATACGCAGTATTTT. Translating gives CASSEPTGLGDTQYF. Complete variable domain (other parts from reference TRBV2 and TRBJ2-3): EPEVTQTPSHQVTQMGQEVILRCVPISNHLYFYWYRQILGQKVEFLVSFYNNEISEKSEIFDDQFSVERPDGSNFTLKIRSTKLEDSAMYFCASSEPTGLGDTQYFGPGTRLTVL.

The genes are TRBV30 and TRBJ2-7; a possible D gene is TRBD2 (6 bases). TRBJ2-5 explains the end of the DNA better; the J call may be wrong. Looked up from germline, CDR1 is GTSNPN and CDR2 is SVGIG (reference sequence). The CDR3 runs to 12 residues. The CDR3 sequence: CALTRTMETQYF. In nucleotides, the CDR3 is TGTGCGCTCACTAGGACTATGGAGACCCAGTACTTC.

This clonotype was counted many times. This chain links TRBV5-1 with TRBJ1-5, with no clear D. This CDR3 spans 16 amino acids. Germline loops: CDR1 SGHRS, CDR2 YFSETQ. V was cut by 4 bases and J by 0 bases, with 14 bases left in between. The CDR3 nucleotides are TGCGCCAGCAGCCCCGGGGAGACGCTTAGCAATCAGCCCCAGCATTTT. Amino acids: CASSPGETLSNQPQHF.

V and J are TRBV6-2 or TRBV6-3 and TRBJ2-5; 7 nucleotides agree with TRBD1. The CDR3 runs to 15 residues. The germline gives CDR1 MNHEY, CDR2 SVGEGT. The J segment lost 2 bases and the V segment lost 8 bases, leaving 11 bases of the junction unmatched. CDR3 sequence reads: CASLRPTTGQETQYF. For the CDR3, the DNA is TGTGCCAGCCTAAGACCAACGACAGGGCAAGAGACCCAGTACTTC.

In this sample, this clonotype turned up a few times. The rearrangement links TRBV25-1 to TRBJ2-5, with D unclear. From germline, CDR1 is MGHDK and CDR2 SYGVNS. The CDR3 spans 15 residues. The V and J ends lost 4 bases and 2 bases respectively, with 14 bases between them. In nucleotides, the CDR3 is TGTGCCAGCAGTGCTGGCGACACCTTTCAAGAGACCCAGTACTTC. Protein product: CASSAGDTFQETQYF.

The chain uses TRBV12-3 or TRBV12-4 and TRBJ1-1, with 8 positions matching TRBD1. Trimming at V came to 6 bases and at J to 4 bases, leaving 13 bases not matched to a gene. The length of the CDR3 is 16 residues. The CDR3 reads CASSSDRGKVVTEAFF. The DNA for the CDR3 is TGTGCCAGCAGCTCCGACAGGGGTAAAGTGGTCACTGAAGCTTTCTTT.